The source of this T cell receptor (beta chain) is a study of graft-versus-host responses after intestinal transplantation. Trimming cost V 0 bases and J 0 bases, with 7 bases left between them. The CDR3 consists of 15 residues. Germline V gives CDR1 SGDLS, CDR2 YYNGEE. Sequencing was performed with immunoSEQ multiplex PCR; in TCRdb, only in-frame clones are kept and a portion is missing. The sample holds about 9,800 clones, around nine tenths seen once. The clonotype was recovered from a human patient who received an intestinal transplant, so some T cells may come from the graft donor. The sequencing here drew on PBMCs, taken 43 to 45 days after intestinal transplant. The chain employs TRBV9 and TRBJ2-1, with a possible D match to TRBD2 (5 bases). This chain's CDR3 is CASSVGAASYNEQFF. CDR3 DNA sequence: TGTGCCAGCAGCGTAGGAGCGGCCTCCTACAATGAGCAGTTCTTC.